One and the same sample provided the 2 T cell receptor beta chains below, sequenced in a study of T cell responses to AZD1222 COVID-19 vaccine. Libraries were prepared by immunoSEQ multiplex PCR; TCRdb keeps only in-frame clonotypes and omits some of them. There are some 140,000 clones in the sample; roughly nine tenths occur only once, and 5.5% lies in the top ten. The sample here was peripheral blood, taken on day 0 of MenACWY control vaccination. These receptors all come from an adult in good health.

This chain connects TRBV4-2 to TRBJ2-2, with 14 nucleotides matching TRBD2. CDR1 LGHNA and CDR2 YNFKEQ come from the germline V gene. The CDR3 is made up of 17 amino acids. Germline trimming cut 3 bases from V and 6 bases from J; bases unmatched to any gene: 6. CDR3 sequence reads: CASSQGTSGSFSGELFF. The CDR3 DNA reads TGTGCCAGCAGCCAGGGGACTAGCGGGAGTTTCTCCGGGGAGCTGTTTTTT.

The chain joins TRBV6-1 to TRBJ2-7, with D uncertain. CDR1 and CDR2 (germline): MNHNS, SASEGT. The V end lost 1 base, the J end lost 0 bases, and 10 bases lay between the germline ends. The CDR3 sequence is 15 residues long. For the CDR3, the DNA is TGTGCCAGCAGTGAAGGTCGGGTGTACTCCTACGAGCAGTACTTC. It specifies CASSEGRVYSYEQYF.